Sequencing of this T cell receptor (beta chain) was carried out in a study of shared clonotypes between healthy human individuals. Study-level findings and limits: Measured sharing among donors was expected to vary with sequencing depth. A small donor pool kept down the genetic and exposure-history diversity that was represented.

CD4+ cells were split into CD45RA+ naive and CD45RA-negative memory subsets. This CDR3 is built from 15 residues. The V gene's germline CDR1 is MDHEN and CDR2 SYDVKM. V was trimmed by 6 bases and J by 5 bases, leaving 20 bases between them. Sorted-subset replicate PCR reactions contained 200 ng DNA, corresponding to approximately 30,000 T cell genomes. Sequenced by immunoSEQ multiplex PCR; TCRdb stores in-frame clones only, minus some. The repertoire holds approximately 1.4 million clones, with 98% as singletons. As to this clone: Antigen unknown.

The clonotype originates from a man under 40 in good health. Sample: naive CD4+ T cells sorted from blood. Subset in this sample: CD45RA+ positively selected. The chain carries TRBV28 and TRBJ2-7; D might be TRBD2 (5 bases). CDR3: CASSLLDLLMNEQYF. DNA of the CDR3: TGTGCCAGCAGCCTACTAGACCTCCTCATGAACGAGCAGTACTTC.